This record covers a single T cell receptor (beta chain). Its specificity is unknown. With 10 bases clipped from V and 5 bases from J, the junction kept 9 bases outside the gene matches. Germline CDR1 and CDR2: LNHDA and SQIVND (reference sequence). The CDR3 totals 13 residues. This sample is part of a study of CD8 T cells in ankylosing spondylitis. Whole-study findings and limits: It was reported that disease-linked clones were significantly enriched in matched ankylosing spondylitis synovial fluid. Disease-linked clones were found to be CD8+ and relatively rare in peripheral blood. Prior work had noted some motif variants in reactive arthritis blood and synovial fluid. Eight or nine highly homologous variants made up a TCR beta motif that seemed to typify ankylosing spondylitis blood.

Construction of TCR beta libraries was performed using quantitative 5'-RACE with molecular barcodes. TCRdb re-called the 5' RACE reads through MiXCR, storing one row per CDR3 protein. The table has approximately 300,000 distinct CDR3 sequences, less than 9.5% seen once. This chain uses TRBV19 with TRBJ2-7, with 9 nucleotides matching TRBD1. Sequencing was done on a sample of blood, either unsorted or a sorted T cell fraction (not recorded which). The receptor was derived from a male donor with ankylosing spondylitis. The CDR3 DNA reads as TGTGCCACCCGGGGGGACAGGGTCCACGAGCAGTACTTC. It codes for CATRGDRVHEQYF.